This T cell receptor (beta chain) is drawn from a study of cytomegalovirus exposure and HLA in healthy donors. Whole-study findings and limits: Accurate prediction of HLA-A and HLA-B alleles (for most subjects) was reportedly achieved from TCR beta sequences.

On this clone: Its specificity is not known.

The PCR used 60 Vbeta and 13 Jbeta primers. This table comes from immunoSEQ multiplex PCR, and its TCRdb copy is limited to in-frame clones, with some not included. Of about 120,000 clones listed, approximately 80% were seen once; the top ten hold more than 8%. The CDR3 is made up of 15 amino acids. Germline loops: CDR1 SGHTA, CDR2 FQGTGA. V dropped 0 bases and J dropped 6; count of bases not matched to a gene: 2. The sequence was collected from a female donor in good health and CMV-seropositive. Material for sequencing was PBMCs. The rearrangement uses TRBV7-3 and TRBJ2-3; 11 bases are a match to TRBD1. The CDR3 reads CASSLTGQGADTQYF. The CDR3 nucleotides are TGTGCCAGCAGCTTAACCGGACAGGGGGCCGATACGCAGTATTTT.